One and the same sample provided the 20 T cell receptor beta chains below, sequenced in a study of T cells in Graves' hyperthyroidism and ophthalmopathy. Amplification of TCR beta CDR3 regions used RNA as the template. TCR CDR3 regions were first amplified by RT-PCR with HTBI primers. MiXCR was run by TCRdb on the multiplex PCR reads, yielding one entry per CDR3 protein. The repertoire holds about 640,000 distinct CDR3 sequences, with roughly 20% as singletons. Specimen: blood. All receptors derive from a man between 25 and 39 years old with Graves' ophthalmopathy.

This clonotype has more than one count but fewer than ten. This chain links TRBV27 with TRBJ1-5; D ambiguous. This CDR3 is 14 amino acids long. The V end was cut by 3 bases, the J end by 3 bases, with 9 bases between. Germline assignment: CDR1 MNHEY and CDR2 SMNVEV (reference sequence). The CDR3 sequence: CASSFRGDNQPQHF. DNA of the CDR3: TGTGCCAGCAGTTTCCGAGGAGACAATCAGCCCCAGCATTTT.

CDR3 sequence reads: CASSPPRSSTDTQYF. The CDR3 region has the DNA TGTGCCAGCAGCCCCCCGCGGAGCAGCACAGATACGCAGTATTTT. This rearrangement joins TRBV7-9 to TRBJ2-3; D is undetermined. V was trimmed by 5 bases and J by 0 bases, leaving 12 bases between them. Germline V gene sequence: CDR1 SEHNR, CDR2 FQNEAQ (reference sequence). The CDR3 sequence is 15 residues long.

A remark on this clonotype: This could be a read error, since a much larger clone is one nucleotide away. Lacking the conserved final phenylalanine or tryptophan, this CDR3 likely reflects a read error. The chain joins TRBV9 to TRBJ1-1; D is uncertain. The CDR3 extends over 13 amino acids. Trimming took 4 bases from V and 2 from J, leaving 9 bases between them. Germline V gene lookup returns CDR1 SGDLS and CDR2 YYNGEE. Here the CDR3 reads CASSRNRNTEAFL. The CDR3 DNA sequence: TGTGCCAGCAGCCGTAACAGAAACACTGAAGCTTTCCTT.

The chain links TRBV20-1 to TRBJ2-1; 11 nucleotides align to TRBD2. Germline V CDR1 and CDR2: DFQATT, SNEGSKA (reference sequence). Losses at the gene ends were 3 bases for V and 7 bases for J; bases not matched to a gene: 14. CDR3 size: 17 residues. This CDR3 reads CSASSNYSGRAKNEQFF. DNA for the CDR3: TGCAGTGCTAGCAGCAACTATAGCGGGAGGGCCAAAAATGAGCAGTTCTTC.

This clonotype was recorded once. The chain links TRBV6-1 to TRBJ2-3; 9 nucleotides line up with TRBD2. The germline gives CDR1 MNHNS, CDR2 SASEGT. CDR3 length equals 15 residues. V dropped 6 bases and J dropped 4; count of bases not matched to a gene: 8. CDR3 in amino acids: CASSTGTSLADTQYF. The CDR3 nucleotides are TGTGCCAGCAGCACCGGGACTAGCTTGGCAGATACGCAGTATTTT.

The sample holds a few counts of this clonotype. V usage is TRBV7-9 and J usage is TRBJ1-1, with TRBD1 as a possible D gene (6 bases). Per the germline V gene, CDR1 is SEHNR and CDR2 is FQNEAQ (reference sequence). Trimming stripped 1 base from V and 3 bases from J, with 12 bases between. The CDR3 is 15 amino acids. The CDR3 DNA reads as TGTGCCAGCAGCTTAGAGGGGGGCAGTTACACTGAAGCTTTCTTT. Protein: CASSLEGGSYTEAFF.

This chain connects TRBV10-1 to TRBJ2-2, with 7 bases aligning to TRBD1. Germline CDR1 and CDR2: WNHNN and SYGVQD (reference sequence). This CDR3 is 14 amino acids long. V was pared by 7 bases and J by 2 bases, with 4 bases of the junction left unmatched. The CDR3 loop reads CASKRQGNTGELFF. The CDR3 nucleotides read TGCGCCAGCAAGAGACAGGGAAACACCGGGGAGCTGTTTTTT.

This chain uses TRBV28 with TRBJ2-1; perhaps TRBD1 as D (5 bases). The germline V and J ends were trimmed by 2 bases and 9 bases, with 17 bases remaining between them. Germline CDR1 and CDR2: MDHEN and SYDVKM. CDR3 size: 15 residues. The CDR3 region has the DNA TGTGCCAGCAGTTTAAACAGGCTCTTCCCCAGTGAGCAGTTCTTC. Translation gives CASSLNRLFPSEQFF.

Only a few counts were recorded for this clonotype. The genes are TRBV29-1 and TRBJ2-5; D gene uncertain. With 8 bases removed from V and 5 bases from J, the gap between germline ends came to 12 bases. CDR1 SQVTM and CDR2 ANQGSEA come from the germline V gene. The CDR3 has 11 amino acids. The CDR3 spells CSLGVRETQYF. The DNA of the CDR3 is TGCAGCCTCGGCGTAAGGGAGACCCAGTACTTC.

This clonotype was picked up many times. The chain employs TRBV20-1 and TRBJ1-5; possible D gene TRBD1, 6 bases. The CDR3 has 13 residues. CDR1 is DFQATT and CDR2 is SNEGSKA in the germline V gene (reference sequence). V was cut by 4 bases and J by 6 bases, with 13 bases left in between. The CDR3 spells CSATPQGTQPQHF. DNA of the CDR3: TGCAGTGCTACACCGCAGGGGACTCAGCCCCAGCATTTT.

This clonotype was recorded a few times. The rearrangement joins TRBV6-2 or TRBV6-3 to TRBJ1-1; D is unresolved. The germline V gene encodes CDR1 MNHEY and CDR2 SVGEGT. The CDR3 sequence is 14 residues long. Trimming cost V 8 bases and J 0 bases, with 13 bases left between them. The chain's CDR3 is CASFTALMNTEAFF. Here the CDR3 DNA reads TGTGCCAGCTTCACGGCTCTCATGAACACTGAAGCTTTCTTT.

This clonotype was observed a handful of times. V gene TRBV20-1 combines with J gene TRBJ1-3, with D perhaps TRBD1 (6 bases). The ends were cut back, 0 bases at V and 1 base at J, with 10 bases in the middle. The CDR3 spans 15 residues. CDR1 is DFQATT, CDR2 SNEGSKA, per germline (reference sequence). The CDR3 DNA follows: TGCAGTGCTAGAGATTCGAGGGGGTCTGGAAACACCATATATTTT. Translation gives CSARDSRGSGNTIYF.

This rearrangement joins TRBV6-6 to TRBJ2-7, with no clear D. The CDR3 consists of 15 residues. Germline-derived CDR1 and CDR2 are MNHNY and SVGAGI (reference sequence). The germline V and J ends were trimmed by 2 bases and 0 bases, with 11 bases remaining between them. The CDR3 is CASSYVAGSSYEQYF. Written as DNA, the CDR3 is TGTGCCAGCAGTTACGTGGCAGGAAGCTCCTACGAGCAGTACTTC.

This clonotype was picked up a small number of times. The chain recombines TRBV20-1 with TRBJ2-3; 7 bases fit TRBD1. Germline values: CDR1 DFQATT, CDR2 SNEGSKA (reference sequence). V lost 1 base and J lost 2; bases outside the gene matches: 6. The CDR3 runs 15 residues. The chain's CDR3 is CSARGTGAVTDTQYF. CDR3 coding DNA: TGCAGTGCTAGAGGTACAGGGGCCGTCACAGATACGCAGTATTTT.

This clonotype has a count of ten or more. The chain joins TRBV28 to TRBJ2-3; TRBD2 might be the D (6 bases). The CDR3 runs to 15 residues. CDR1 is MDHEN, CDR2 SYDVKM, per germline. Trimming pared 5 bases from V and 2 bases from J, leaving 14 bases between. CDR3 sequence reads: CASSLPSELTDTQYF. DNA for the CDR3: TGTGCCAGCAGTCTCCCTAGCGAACTCACAGATACGCAGTATTTT.

There are many counts of this clonotype. The chain uses TRBV11-2 and TRBJ2-7; 7 nucleotides match TRBD1. Germline V lookup: CDR1 SGHAT, CDR2 FQNNGV. The junction had 11 bases not matched to a gene; V was cut back by 6 bases and J by 6 bases. The CDR3 is 14 residues long. In DNA form, the CDR3 reads TGTGCCAGCAGTACAGGGGTAGGTCTCTCCGAGCAGTACTTC. This encodes CASSTGVGLSEQYF.

The rearrangement uses TRBV19 and TRBJ2-3; possible D gene TRBD2, 6 bases. The CDR3 spans 14 residues. CDR1 and CDR2 from the germline V gene are LNHDA and SQIVND (reference sequence). Trimming pared 1 base from V and 5 bases from J, leaving 10 bases between. The CDR3 reads CASSIVGGLDTQYF. DNA of the CDR3: TGTGCCAGTAGTATAGTCGGAGGGTTAGATACGCAGTATTTT.

The rearrangement joins TRBV6-1 to TRBJ2-5, with 7 positions matching TRBD1. CDR3 length equals 15 residues. Germline V gene lookup returns CDR1 MNHNS and CDR2 SASEGT. The J segment lost 1 base and the V segment lost 6 bases, leaving 8 bases of the junction unmatched. CDR3 in amino acids: CASRGAGTAQETQYF. CDR3 sequence (DNA): TGTGCCAGCAGGGGGGCCGGGACAGCCCAAGAGACCCAGTACTTC.

The chain is built from TRBV6-1 and TRBJ1-5, with TRBD1 identical over 11 bases. The CDR3 runs to 15 residues. With 8 bases clipped from V and 4 bases from J, the junction kept 7 bases outside the gene matches. From germline, CDR1 is MNHNS and CDR2 SASEGT. For the CDR3, the DNA is TGTGCCAGCCTAGGGACAGGGGGTTGGAATCAGCCCCAGCATTTT. Protein: CASLGTGGWNQPQHF.

Comment on this clonotype: With a much larger clone just one base away, this may be a read error. The chain has TRBV7-9 and TRBJ2-1; TRBD2 matches 7 bases. The trim removed 4 bases at V and 8 bases at J, leaving 11 bases unmatched. Germline CDR1 is SEHNR and CDR2 is FQNEAQ (reference sequence). CDR3 size: 15 residues. CDR3 protein: CASSSRAGVGDEQFF. The DNA of the CDR3 is TGTGCCAGCAGCTCCCGGGCGGGAGTCGGGGATGAGCAGTTCTTC.